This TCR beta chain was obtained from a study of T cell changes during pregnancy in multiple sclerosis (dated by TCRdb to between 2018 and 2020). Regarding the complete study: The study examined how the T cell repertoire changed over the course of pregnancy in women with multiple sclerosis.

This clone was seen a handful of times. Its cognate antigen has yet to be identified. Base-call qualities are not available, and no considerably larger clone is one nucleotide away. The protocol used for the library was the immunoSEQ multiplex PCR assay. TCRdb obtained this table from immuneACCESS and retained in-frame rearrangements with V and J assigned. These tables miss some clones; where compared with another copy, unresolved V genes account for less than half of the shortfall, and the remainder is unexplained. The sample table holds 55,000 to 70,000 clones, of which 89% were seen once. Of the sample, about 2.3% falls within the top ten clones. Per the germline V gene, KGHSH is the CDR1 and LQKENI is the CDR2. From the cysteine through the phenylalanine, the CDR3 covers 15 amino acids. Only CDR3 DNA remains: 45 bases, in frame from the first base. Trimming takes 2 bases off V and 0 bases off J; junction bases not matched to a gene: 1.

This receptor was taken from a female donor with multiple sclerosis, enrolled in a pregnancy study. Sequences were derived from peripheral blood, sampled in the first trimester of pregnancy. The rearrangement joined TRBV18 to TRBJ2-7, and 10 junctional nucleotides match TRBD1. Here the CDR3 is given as CASSPGQGDSYEQYF. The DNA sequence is TGTGCCAGCTCACCAGGACAGGGGGACTCCTACGAGCAGTACTTC.